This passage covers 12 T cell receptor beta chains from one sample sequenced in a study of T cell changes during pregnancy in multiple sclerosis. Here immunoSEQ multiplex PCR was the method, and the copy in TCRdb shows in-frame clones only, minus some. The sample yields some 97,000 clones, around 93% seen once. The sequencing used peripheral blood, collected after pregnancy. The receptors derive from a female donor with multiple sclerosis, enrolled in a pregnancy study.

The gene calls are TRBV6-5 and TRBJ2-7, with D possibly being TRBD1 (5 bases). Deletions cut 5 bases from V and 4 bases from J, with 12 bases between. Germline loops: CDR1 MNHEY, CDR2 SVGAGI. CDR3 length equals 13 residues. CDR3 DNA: TGTGCCAGCAGTAAAACCAGGGATTACGAGCAGTACTTC. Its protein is CASSKTRDYEQYF.

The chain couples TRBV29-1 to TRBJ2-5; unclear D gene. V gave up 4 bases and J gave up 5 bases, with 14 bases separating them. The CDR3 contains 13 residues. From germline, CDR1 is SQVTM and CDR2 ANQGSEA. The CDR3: CSVGSLLRETQYF. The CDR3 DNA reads TGCAGCGTTGGTTCCTTACTACGGGAGACCCAGTACTTC. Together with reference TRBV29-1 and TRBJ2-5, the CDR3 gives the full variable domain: SAVISQKPSRDICQRGTSLTIQCQVDSQVTMMFWYRQQPGQSLTLIATANQGSEATYESGFVIDKFPISRPNLTFSTLTVSNMSPEDSSIYLCSVGSLLRETQYFGPGTRLLVL.

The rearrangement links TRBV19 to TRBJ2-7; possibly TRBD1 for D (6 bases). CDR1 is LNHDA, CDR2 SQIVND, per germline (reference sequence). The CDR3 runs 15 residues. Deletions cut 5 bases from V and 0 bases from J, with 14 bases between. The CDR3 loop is CASSATGTSSYEQYF. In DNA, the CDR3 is TGTGCCAGTAGTGCTACCGGGACATCCTCCTACGAGCAGTACTTC.

The CDR3 DNA follows: TGCAGCGTTGAATGGAACGGGGACAACACAGATACGCAGTATTTT. It is translated as CSVEWNGDNTDTQYF. The chain joins TRBV29-1 to TRBJ2-3; D is perhaps TRBD1 (6 bases). Germline V gene data show CDR1 as SQVTM and CDR2 as ANQGSEA. Trimming took 2 bases from V and 2 from J, leaving 14 bases between them. This CDR3 comprises 15 residues.

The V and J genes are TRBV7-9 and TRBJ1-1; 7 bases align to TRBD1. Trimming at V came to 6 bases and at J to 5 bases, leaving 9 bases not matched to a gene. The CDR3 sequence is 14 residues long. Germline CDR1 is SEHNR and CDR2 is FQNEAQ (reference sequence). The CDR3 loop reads CASSWRQGGTEAFF. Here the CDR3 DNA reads TGTGCCAGCAGTTGGAGACAGGGTGGGACTGAAGCTTTCTTT.

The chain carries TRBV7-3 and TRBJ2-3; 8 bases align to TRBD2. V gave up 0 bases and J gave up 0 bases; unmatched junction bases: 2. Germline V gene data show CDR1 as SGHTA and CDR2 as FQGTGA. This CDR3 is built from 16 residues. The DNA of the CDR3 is TGTGCCAGCAGCTTAACGGCTAGCGGGAGCACAGATACGCAGTATTTT. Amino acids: CASSLTASGSTDTQYF.

Here the CDR3 DNA reads TGTGCCAGCAGTTTAAGGCCGCCAAGACAGAGCACCGGGGAGCTGTTTTTT. As protein: CASSLRPPRQSTGELFF. The gene calls are TRBV27 and TRBJ2-2; possibly TRBD1 for D (5 bases). V lost 2 bases, J lost 4 bases, and 17 bases lay in between. The germline V gene encodes CDR1 MNHEY and CDR2 SMNVEV (reference sequence). CDR3 length equals 17 residues.

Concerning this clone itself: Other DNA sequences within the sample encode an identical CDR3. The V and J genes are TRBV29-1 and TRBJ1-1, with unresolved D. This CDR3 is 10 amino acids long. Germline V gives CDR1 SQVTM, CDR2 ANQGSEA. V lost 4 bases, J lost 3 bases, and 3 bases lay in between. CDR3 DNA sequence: TGCAGCGTTGGAGACACTGAAGCTTTCTTT. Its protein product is CSVGDTEAFF.

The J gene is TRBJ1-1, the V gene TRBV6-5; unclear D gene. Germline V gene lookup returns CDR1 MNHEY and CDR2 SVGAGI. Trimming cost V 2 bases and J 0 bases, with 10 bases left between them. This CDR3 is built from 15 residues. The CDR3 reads CASSYLISMNTEAFF. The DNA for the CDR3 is TGTGCCAGCAGTTACCTTATATCTATGAACACTGAAGCTTTCTTT.

CDR3 loop: CASSQDIKSEQYF. CDR3 DNA: TGTGCCAGCAGCCAAGATATCAAGAGTGAGCAGTACTTC. V and J are TRBV14 and TRBJ2-7; D uncertain. The CDR3 sequence is 13 residues long. Germline V gene lookup returns CDR1 SGHDN and CDR2 FVKESK. V lost 0 bases, J lost 7 bases, and 10 bases lay in between.

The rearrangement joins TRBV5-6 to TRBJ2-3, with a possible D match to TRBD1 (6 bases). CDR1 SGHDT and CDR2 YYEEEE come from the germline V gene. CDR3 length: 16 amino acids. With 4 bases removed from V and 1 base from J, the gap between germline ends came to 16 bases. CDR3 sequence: CASSLGDRFGTDTQYF. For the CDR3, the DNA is TGTGCCAGCAGCCTAGGTGACAGGTTTGGCACAGATACGCAGTATTTT. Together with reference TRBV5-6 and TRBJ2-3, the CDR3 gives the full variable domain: DAGVTQSPTHLIKTRGQQVTLRCSPKSGHDTVSWYQQALGQGPQFIFQYYEEEERQRGNFPDRFSGHQFPNYSSELNVNALLLGDSALYLCASSLGDRFGTDTQYFGPGTRLTVL.

The CDR3 spells CASSLVGFTGELFF. CDR3 nucleotides: TGTGCCAGCAGCTTAGTCGGGTTCACCGGGGAGCTGTTTTTT. The chain recombines TRBV11-3 with TRBJ2-2; D is ambiguous. The CDR3 totals 14 residues. Between the trimmed V and J ends, which lost 1 base and 4 bases, there was a span of 7 bases. Germline V gene lookup returns CDR1 SGHNT and CDR2 YENEEA.